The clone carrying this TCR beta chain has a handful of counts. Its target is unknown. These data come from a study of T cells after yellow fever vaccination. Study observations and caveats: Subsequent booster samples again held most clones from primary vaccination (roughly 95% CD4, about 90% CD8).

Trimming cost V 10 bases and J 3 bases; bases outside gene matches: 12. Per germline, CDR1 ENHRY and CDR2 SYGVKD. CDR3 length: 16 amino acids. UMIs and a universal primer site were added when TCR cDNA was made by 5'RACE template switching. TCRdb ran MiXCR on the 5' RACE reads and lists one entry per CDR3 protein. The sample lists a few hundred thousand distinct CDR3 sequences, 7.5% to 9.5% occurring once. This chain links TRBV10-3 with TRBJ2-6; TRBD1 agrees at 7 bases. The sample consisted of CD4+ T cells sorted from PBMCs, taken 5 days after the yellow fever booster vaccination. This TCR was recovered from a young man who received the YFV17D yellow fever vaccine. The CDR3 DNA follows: TGTGCCACCCAGGGGGAAGGGGGCGGTGGGGCCAACGTCCTGACTTTC. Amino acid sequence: CATQGEGGGGANVLTF.